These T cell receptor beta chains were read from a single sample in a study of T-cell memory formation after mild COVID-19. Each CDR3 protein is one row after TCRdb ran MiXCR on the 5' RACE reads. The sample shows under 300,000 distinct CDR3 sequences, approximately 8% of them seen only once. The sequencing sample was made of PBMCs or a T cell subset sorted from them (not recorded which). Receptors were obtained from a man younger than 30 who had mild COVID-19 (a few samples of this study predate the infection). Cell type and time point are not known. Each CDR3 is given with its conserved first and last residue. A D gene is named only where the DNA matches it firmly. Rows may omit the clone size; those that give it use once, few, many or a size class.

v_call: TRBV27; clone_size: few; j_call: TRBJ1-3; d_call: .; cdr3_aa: CASSQGRLGTIYF; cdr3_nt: TGTGCCAGCAGTCAGGGACGGCTAGGGACCATATATTTT
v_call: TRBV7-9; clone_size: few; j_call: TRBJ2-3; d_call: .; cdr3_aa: CASVRADTDTQYF; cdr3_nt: TGTGCCAGCGTCAGGGCTGACACAGATACGCAGTATTTT
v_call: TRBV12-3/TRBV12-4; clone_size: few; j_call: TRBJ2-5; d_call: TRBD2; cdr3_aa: CASSRTSGGGETQYF; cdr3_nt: TGTGCCAGCAGTAGGACTAGCGGGGGGGGAGAGACCCAGTACTTC
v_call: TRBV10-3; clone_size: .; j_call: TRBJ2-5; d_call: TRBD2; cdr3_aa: CAIRGREAQETQYF; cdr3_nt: TGTGCCATCAGGGGCCGGGAGGCGCAAGAGACCCAGTACTTC
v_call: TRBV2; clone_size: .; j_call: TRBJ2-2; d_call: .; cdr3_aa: CASSDRTHTGELFF; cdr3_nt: TGTGCCAGCAGTGATCGGACCCACACCGGGGAGCTGTTTTTT
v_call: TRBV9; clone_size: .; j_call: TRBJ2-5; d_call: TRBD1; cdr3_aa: CASSVWQGDETQYF; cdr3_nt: TGTGCCAGCAGCGTATGGCAGGGGGATGAAACCCAGTACTTC
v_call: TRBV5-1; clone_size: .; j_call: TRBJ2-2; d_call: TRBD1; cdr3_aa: CASSSPGQHTGELFF; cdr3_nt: TGCGCCAGCAGCTCCCCGGGACAGCATACCGGGGAGCTGTTTTTT
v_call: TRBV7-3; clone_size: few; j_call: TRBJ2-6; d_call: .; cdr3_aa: CASSGGLHSGANVLTF; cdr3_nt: TGTGCCAGCAGCGGTGGACTGCACTCTGGGGCCAACGTCCTGACTTTC
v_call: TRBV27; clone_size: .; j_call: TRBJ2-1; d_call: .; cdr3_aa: CASSFGSEQFF; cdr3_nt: TGTGCCAGCAGTTTTGGTAGCGAGCAGTTCTTC
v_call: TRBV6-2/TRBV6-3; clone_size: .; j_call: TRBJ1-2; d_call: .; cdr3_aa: CASATGRSAGYTF; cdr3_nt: TGTGCCAGCGCTACCGGGAGGTCGGCAGGCTACACCTTC
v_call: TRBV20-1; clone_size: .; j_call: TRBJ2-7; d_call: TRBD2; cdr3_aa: CSANLAGGGVYEQYF; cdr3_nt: TGCAGTGCTAATCTAGCGGGGGGCGGGGTCTACGAGCAGTACTTC
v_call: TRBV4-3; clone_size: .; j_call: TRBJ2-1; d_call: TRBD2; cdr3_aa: CASSQLAGGPGEQFF; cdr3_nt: TGCGCCAGCAGCCAACTAGCGGGGGGGCCGGGCGAGCAGTTCTTC
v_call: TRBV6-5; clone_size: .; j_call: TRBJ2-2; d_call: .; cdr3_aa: CASSLERSNTGELFF; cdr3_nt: TGTGCCAGCAGTCTCGAGAGGTCGAACACCGGGGAGCTGTTTTTT